This passage covers 23 T cell receptor beta chains from one sample sequenced in a study of T cell changes during pregnancy in multiple sclerosis. Generated by immunoSEQ multiplex PCR, the TCRdb table keeps only in-frame clones and is missing some. This sample yields 53,000 or so clones, of which roughly 94% are seen a single time; about 0.5% belongs to the top ten. Sequencing was performed on CD4+ T cells from peripheral blood mononuclear cells, taken in the second trimester of pregnancy. These receptors all stem from a female donor with multiple sclerosis, enrolled in a pregnancy study.

This chain joins TRBV19 and TRBJ1-2; possible D gene TRBD1, 6 bases. The CDR3 runs to 14 residues. V was cut by 7 bases and J by 0 bases, with 12 bases left in between. Germline-derived CDR1 and CDR2 are LNHDA and SQIVND (reference sequence). The CDR3 DNA is TGTGCCAGTACCCGGCAGGGGCCTAACTATGGCTACACCTTC. It specifies CASTRQGPNYGYTF. Variable domain in full (rest from reference TRBV19 and TRBJ1-2): DGGITQSPKYLFRKEGQNVTLSCEQNLNHDAMYWYRQDPGQGLRLIYYSQIVNDFQKGDIAEGYSVSREKKESFPLTVTSAQKNPTAFYLCASTRQGPNYGYTFGSGTRLTVV.

The genes are TRBV13 and TRBJ2-3, with TRBD2 as a possible D gene (5 bases). V was pared by 5 bases and J by 6 bases, with 9 bases between. Germline V gives CDR1 PRHDT, CDR2 FYEKMQ (reference sequence). The CDR3 is 12 residues long. The CDR3 region has the DNA TGTGCCAGCAGCCAAACTAGGGATACGCAGTATTTT. This codes for CASSQTRDTQYF.

The chain uses TRBV15 and TRBJ2-7; 8 nucleotides align to TRBD1. The CDR3 covers 15 residues. The germline gives CDR1 LNHNV, CDR2 YYDKDF (reference sequence). V gave up 1 base and J gave up 0 bases; unmatched junction bases: 2. The CDR3 coding sequence is TGTGCCACCAGCAGAGGCGGACAGGGCTCCTACGAGCAGTACTTC. It translates to CATSRGGQGSYEQYF. The full variable domain, its missing parts supplied by reference TRBV15 and TRBJ2-7, is DAMVIQNPRYQVTQFGKPVTLSCSQTLNHNVMYWYQQKSSQAPKLLFHYYDKDFNNEADTPDNFQSRRPNTSFCFLDIRSPGLGDTAMYLCATSRGGQGSYEQYFGPGTRLTVT.

The rearrangement uses TRBV2 and TRBJ1-6, with 7 bases that match TRBD1. The CDR3 runs 14 residues. The germline CDR1 and CDR2 sequences are SNHLY and FYNNEI. Trimming took 5 bases from V and 4 from J; bases not matched to a gene: 2. The CDR3 DNA is TGTGCCAGCAGTTTGACAGGGTATAATTCACCCCTCCACTTT. Translation gives CASSLTGYNSPLHF.

In this sample, this clone turned up once. CDR3 loop: CASSIGSQGSGDTQYF. CDR3 sequence (DNA): TGTGCCAGTAGTATAGGATCCCAGGGGTCCGGAGATACGCAGTATTTT. The gene calls are TRBV19 and TRBJ2-3; the D gene is possibly TRBD1 (6 bases). The V and J ends lost 1 base and 5 bases respectively, with 16 bases between them. Germline-derived CDR1 and CDR2 are LNHDA and SQIVND (reference sequence). The CDR3 totals 16 residues. Full variable domain (remainder filled in from reference TRBV19 and TRBJ2-3): DGGITQSPKYLFRKEGQNVTLSCEQNLNHDAMYWYRQDPGQGLRLIYYSQIVNDFQKGDIAEGYSVSREKKESFPLTVTSAQKNPTAFYLCASSIGSQGSGDTQYFGPGTRLTVL.

This chain connects TRBV5-6 to TRBJ1-6; 8 bases map to TRBD1. From germline, CDR1 is SGHDT and CDR2 YYEEEE. V lost 4 bases to trimming and J lost 0 bases; unmatched junction nucleotides: 9. The CDR3 length is 18 residues. The DNA for the CDR3 is TGTGCCAGCAGCCAGGGGACAGGTGGATACTCCTATAATTCACCCCTCCACTTT. Its translation: CASSQGTGGYSYNSPLHF.

The chain recombines TRBV9 with TRBJ2-3, with TRBD1 matching 9 bases. This CDR3 is built from 18 residues. The V gene's germline CDR1 is SGDLS and CDR2 YYNGEE. With 6 bases clipped from V and 5 bases from J, the junction kept 19 bases outside the gene matches. The DNA for the CDR3 is TGTGCCAGCACCGAAGGATGGGGACAGGGACTTAGCCGAGATACGCAGTATTTT. Translated, it gives CASTEGWGQGLSRDTQYF.

This clone was recorded once. The rearrangement joins TRBV7-3 to TRBJ1-6; D is unresolved. Trimming shortened V by 2 bases and J by 8 bases, and 7 bases separated the two germline ends. Germline CDR1 and CDR2: SGHTA and FQGTGA. CDR3 length: 13 residues. The CDR3 spells CASSLGRYSPLHF. CDR3 DNA sequence: TGTGCCAGCAGCTTAGGCCGCTATTCACCCCTCCACTTT.

V usage is TRBV11-3 and J usage is TRBJ2-3, with 9 bases identical to TRBD2. This CDR3 is 18 amino acids long. V dropped 1 base and J dropped 1; count of bases not matched to a gene: 9. The germline gives CDR1 SGHNT, CDR2 YENEEA. Here the CDR3 reads CASSLGLLAGDGTDTQYF. CDR3 in DNA: TGTGCCAGCAGCTTAGGTCTCTTAGCGGGGGACGGCACAGATACGCAGTATTTT.

The chain uses TRBV7-3 and TRBJ1-2; D remains ambiguous. The V end lost 2 bases, the J end lost 8 bases, and 12 bases lay between the germline ends. CDR1 and CDR2 from the germline V gene are SGHTA and FQGTGA. The CDR3 runs 13 residues. CDR3 bases: TGTGCCAGCAGCTTATACCCGGGGAAAGGCTACACCTTC. This sequence encodes CASSLYPGKGYTF.

The chain is built from TRBV9 and TRBJ2-1, with TRBD1 as a possible D gene (6 bases). The CDR3 is 15 amino acids. Germline V lookup: CDR1 SGDLS, CDR2 YYNGEE. V was clipped by 2 bases and J by 2 bases, with 11 bases between them. CDR3 nucleotides: TGTGCCAGCAGCGTTACGGACAGCCCCTACAATGAGCAGTTCTTC. It encodes CASSVTDSPYNEQFF.

This chain uses TRBV4-3 with TRBJ1-2; the D gene is possibly TRBD1 (6 bases). The CDR3 sequence is 16 residues long. V gave up 0 bases and J gave up 1 base, with 12 bases separating them. Germline CDR1 is LGHNA and CDR2 is YSLEER. The CDR3 coding sequence is TGCGCCAGCAGCCAAGACCAAACAGGGCGTAACTATGGCTACACCTTC. Amino acids: CASSQDQTGRNYGYTF.

J is TRBJ1-1 and V is TRBV5-1; D is unclear. The length of the CDR3 is 12 residues. Between the trimmed V and J ends, which lost 5 bases and 7 bases, there was a span of 12 bases. Germline V gene data show CDR1 as SGHRS and CDR2 as YFSETQ. In DNA form, the CDR3 reads TGCGCCAGCAGTCGTAGCGGCAGTGAAGCTTTCTTT. It translates to CASSRSGSEAFF.

V and J are TRBV10-3 and TRBJ1-1; 8 bases align to TRBD1. Germline V gene lookup returns CDR1 ENHRY and CDR2 SYGVKD. The V gene end was trimmed by 10 bases and the J gene end by 1 base; junction bases not matched to a gene: 11. This CDR3 comprises 15 residues. The CDR3 coding sequence is TGTGCCACCACCCACAGGGGGGGGTCGAACACTGAAGCTTTCTTT. It specifies CATTHRGGSNTEAFF.

With regard to this clone: A junction boundary mismatches the germline segment, possibly from a read error. The chain has TRBV7-8 and TRBJ1-1; D remains ambiguous. From germline, CDR1 is SGHVS and CDR2 FQNEAQ. This CDR3 region has 14 residues. The CDR3 here is CASSLAPLSREGFF. The CDR3 DNA reads TGTGCCAGCAGCTTAGCGCCCCTTTCGCGGGAAGGTTTCTTT.

V gene TRBV15 combines with J gene TRBJ1-3, with D unresolved. CDR3 length: 16 amino acids. V was cut by 0 bases and J by 0 bases, with 9 bases left in between. Germline loops: CDR1 LNHNV, CDR2 YYDKDF (reference sequence). CDR3 amino acids: CATSRDRRNSGNTIYF. The CDR3 DNA is TGTGCCACCAGCAGAGATCGGAGAAACTCTGGAAACACCATATATTTT.

The V call is TRBV2, the J call TRBJ1-3; no clear D. The CDR3 is made up of 14 amino acids. V lost 0 bases, J lost 0 bases, and 3 bases lay in between. Germline CDR1 reads SNHLY; CDR2 reads FYNNEI. DNA for the CDR3: TGTGCCAGCAGTGAAGCGCGCTCTGGAAACACCATATATTTT. It codes for CASSEARSGNTIYF.

This chain links TRBV6-5 with TRBJ2-3; 7 positions agree with TRBD1. Per germline, CDR1 MNHEY and CDR2 SVGAGI. The CDR3 is 14 residues long. V was clipped by 2 bases and J by 4 bases; unmatched bases: 3. The CDR3 DNA follows: TGTGCCAGCAGTTACGGAACAGGGGCAGATACGCAGTATTTT. It codes for CASSYGTGADTQYF.

The chain carries TRBV19 and TRBJ2-2; D is possibly TRBD1 (5 bases). From germline, CDR1 is LNHDA and CDR2 SQIVND (reference sequence). The CDR3 extends over 14 amino acids. The V end lost 6 bases, the J end lost 1 base, and 9 bases lay between the germline ends. CDR3 in DNA: TGTGCCAGTAGGAACGGACAGAACACCGGGGAGCTGTTTTTT. It is translated as CASRNGQNTGELFF.

This clone was seen once. The chain is built from TRBV18 and TRBJ2-7, with D possibly matching TRBD2 (6 bases). The CDR3 has 13 amino acids. Trimming cost V 4 bases and J 2 bases, with 9 bases left between them. The germline CDR1 and CDR2 sequences are KGHSH and LQKENI. The chain's CDR3 is CASSLADTYEQYF. DNA of the CDR3: TGTGCCAGCTCACTAGCGGATACCTACGAGCAGTACTTC.

The rearrangement uses TRBV5-4 and TRBJ2-3, with D possibly matching TRBD1 (5 bases). The CDR3 spans 16 residues. Germline CDR1 SGHNT, CDR2 YYREEE (reference sequence). The germline V and J ends were trimmed by 0 bases and 6 bases, with 17 bases remaining between them. CDR3 protein: CASSLVWGGQRDTQYF. The CDR3 nucleotides read TGTGCCAGCAGCTTGGTTTGGGGCGGTCAAAGGGATACGCAGTATTTT.

The rearrangement uses TRBV5-8 and TRBJ2-1; 10 positions agree with TRBD2. Losses at the gene ends were 0 bases for V and 4 bases for J; bases not matched to a gene: 4. CDR1 is SGHTS and CDR2 is YDEGEE in the germline V gene. The CDR3 length is 16 residues. The CDR3 DNA reads as TGTGCCAGCAGCTTGGCCACTAGCGGGGTTTACAATGAGCAGTTCTTC. This sequence encodes CASSLATSGVYNEQFF. Full variable domain (outside the CDR3, taken from reference TRBV5-8 and TRBJ2-1): EAGVTQSPTHLIKTRGQQATLRCSPISGHTSVYWYQQALGLGLQFLLWYDEGEERNRGNFPPRFSGRQFPNYSSELNVNALELEDSALYLCASSLATSGVYNEQFFGPGTRLTVL.

This chain links TRBV4-3 with TRBJ2-2; D possibly corresponds to TRBD1 (6 bases). The CDR3 sequence is 14 residues long. CDR1 is LGHNA, CDR2 YSLEER, per germline. The germline V and J ends were trimmed by 4 bases and 1 base, with 7 bases remaining between them. The DNA for the CDR3 is TGCGCCAGCAGCCTGGACAGGAACACCGGGGAGCTGTTTTTT. Translated, it gives CASSLDRNTGELFF.